A single sample gave rise to the 20 T cell receptor beta chains below, sequenced in a study of graft-versus-host responses after intestinal transplantation. The repertoire was sequenced with immunoSEQ multiplex PCR; TCRdb's copy has only in-frame clones and lacks some. The data show more than 20,000 clones, about 92% seen once. The material sequenced was PBMCs, taken about 37 weeks after intestinal transplant. The source is a human patient who received an intestinal transplant, so some T cells may come from the graft donor.

J is TRBJ1-2 and V is TRBV7-9; D gene ambiguous. The CDR3 contains 14 residues. CDR1 is SEHNR and CDR2 is FQNEAQ in the germline V gene (reference sequence). The V end lost 5 bases, the J end lost 0 bases, and 10 bases lay between the germline ends. CDR3 in amino acids: CASSHQESNYGYTF. The CDR3 DNA reads as TGTGCCAGCAGCCATCAGGAGTCTAACTATGGCTACACCTTC.

The genes are TRBV28 and TRBJ1-2, with D unresolved. This CDR3 region has 11 residues. The germline V gene encodes CDR1 MDHEN and CDR2 SYDVKM. Deletions cut 7 bases from V and 5 bases from J, with 8 bases between. CDR3 sequence (DNA): TGTGCCAGCAACGAAGGGTATGGCTACACCTTC. This gives the protein CASNEGYGYTF.

The rearrangement uses TRBV11-2 and TRBJ1-1; D ambiguous. CDR3 length: 14 residues. CDR1 and CDR2 (germline): SGHAT, FQNNGV. Trimming shortened V by 5 bases and J by 3 bases, and 13 bases separated the two germline ends. The CDR3 region is CASSPAGADTEAFF. The CDR3 DNA sequence: TGTGCCAGCAGCCCCGCGGGCGCCGACACTGAAGCTTTCTTT. Based on the CDR3 plus reference TRBV11-2 and TRBJ1-1, the full variable domain is EAGVAQSPRYKIIEKRQSVAFWCNPISGHATLYWYQQILGQGPKLLIQFQNNGVVDDSQLPKDRFSAERLKGVDSTLKIQPAKLEDSAVYLCASSPAGADTEAFFGQGTRLTVV.

The chain carries TRBV4-2 and TRBJ2-7; D gene uncertain. Germline V gene sequence: CDR1 LGHNA, CDR2 YNFKEQ. The length of the CDR3 is 15 residues. Trimming removed 0 bases from V and 3 bases from J, with 12 bases in between. This CDR3 reads CASSQEPNVGYEQYF. The DNA of the CDR3 is TGTGCCAGCAGCCAAGAGCCAAACGTAGGCTACGAGCAGTACTTC.

The V call is TRBV5-6, the J call TRBJ2-3; unclear D gene. The CDR3 sequence is 11 residues long. Germline V CDR1 and CDR2: SGHDT, YYEEEE. Deletions cut 1 base from V and 4 bases from J, with 1 base between. CDR3 loop: CASSLSDTQYF. In DNA form, the CDR3 reads TGTGCCAGCAGCTTGTCAGATACGCAGTATTTT. Drawing the rest from reference TRBV5-6 and TRBJ2-3, the complete variable domain is DAGVTQSPTHLIKTRGQQVTLRCSPKSGHDTVSWYQQALGQGPQFIFQYYEEEERQRGNFPDRFSGHQFPNYSSELNVNALLLGDSALYLCASSLSDTQYFGPGTRLTVL.

The chain is built from TRBV27 and TRBJ2-1; 8 nucleotides align to TRBD2. This CDR3 is built from 19 residues. The germline V gene has CDR1 MNHEY and CDR2 SMNVEV (reference sequence). Unmatched junction bases numbered 15, after V lost 1 base and J lost 4 bases. DNA for the CDR3: TGTGCCAGCAGTTTATGGGCTAGCGGGCGCCCCGGGGGGTACAATGAGCAGTTCTTC. Protein sequence: CASSLWASGRPGGYNEQFF.

This chain connects TRBV18 to TRBJ1-4; a weak D match, TRBD1 (5 bases). The V gene lost 1 base and the J gene lost 0 bases, with 12 bases spanning the gap. This CDR3 is built from 17 residues. Germline V gives CDR1 KGHSH, CDR2 LQKENI. The CDR3 DNA reads as TGTGCCAGCTCACCACTGGGATCGGGGGCAACTAATGAAAAACTGTTTTTT. It is translated as CASSPLGSGATNEKLFF.

CDR3 sequence: CASSFVGTGARTDTQYF. In DNA, the CDR3 is TGTGCCAGCAGCTTCGTTGGGACAGGGGCCCGCACAGATACGCAGTATTTT. V gene TRBV11-2 combines with J gene TRBJ2-3; TRBD1 matches 10 bases. This CDR3 contains 17 residues. With 3 bases clipped from V and 1 base from J, the junction kept 7 bases outside the gene matches. Germline V lookup: CDR1 SGHAT, CDR2 FQNNGV.

The chain links TRBV4-2 to TRBJ2-1; 8 bases agree with TRBD2. V lost 0 bases and J lost 5; bases outside the gene matches: 21. CDR1 and CDR2 from the germline V gene are LGHNA and YNFKEQ. The CDR3 runs 21 residues. This CDR3 is CASSQDGGVAGIPETDNEQFF. The CDR3 nucleotides are TGTGCCAGCAGCCAAGATGGTGGGGTAGCGGGGATCCCAGAAACAGACAATGAGCAGTTCTTC.

The rearrangement joins TRBV30 to TRBJ1-1, with D possibly TRBD1 on 5 matching bases. Germline V CDR1 and CDR2: GTSNPN, SVGIG (reference sequence). V lost 1 base to trimming and J lost 6 bases, with 12 bases between them. CDR3 length: 13 residues. The CDR3 sequence is CAWSAGGISEAFF. The CDR3 DNA reads as TGTGCCTGGAGTGCCGGGGGGATATCTGAAGCTTTCTTT.

This rearrangement joins TRBV6-5 to TRBJ1-1, with D possibly TRBD1 on 6 matching bases. Germline V gene sequence: CDR1 MNHEY, CDR2 SVGAGI. The CDR3 loop spans 13 amino acids. Trimming left V 4 bases short and J 9 bases short, with 15 bases between. The CDR3 nucleotides read TGTGCCAGCAGTTCCATGGCGGACAGCAAAGCTTTCTTT. Protein sequence: CASSSMADSKAFF.

This clone was detected only once. The rearrangement joins TRBV19 to TRBJ2-5; no clear D gene. The CDR3 contains 11 residues. CDR1 and CDR2 from the germline V gene are LNHDA and SQIVND (reference sequence). Between the trimmed V and J ends, which lost 3 bases and 4 bases, there was a span of 3 bases. In DNA form, the CDR3 reads TGTGCCAGTAGTATTCGAGAGACCCAGTACTTC. Its protein is CASSIRETQYF.

The chain joins TRBV13 to TRBJ1-4; 7 bases are shared with TRBD1. Losses at the gene ends were 3 bases for V and 0 bases for J; bases not matched to a gene: 4. The CDR3 totals 16 residues. Germline lookup yields CDR1 PRHDT and CDR2 FYEKMQ (reference sequence). CDR3 DNA: TGTGCCAGCAGCTTGAGACAGGGTCCAACTAATGAAAAACTGTTTTTT. It specifies CASSLRQGPTNEKLFF.

The rearrangement uses TRBV4-1 and TRBJ2-1, with a possible D match to TRBD2 (6 bases). The CDR3 has 14 amino acids. Trimming left V 5 bases short and J 4 bases short, with 12 bases between. The germline gives CDR1 MGHRA, CDR2 YSYEKL. CDR3 sequence (DNA): TGCGCCAGCAGCTTTGGGGGGTTATACAATGAGCAGTTCTTC. This translates into CASSFGGLYNEQFF.

The table lists this clone with a few counts. V is TRBV2 and J is TRBJ1-5; 7 nucleotides match TRBD1. Germline-derived CDR1 and CDR2 are SNHLY and FYNNEI. V lost 6 bases to trimming and J lost 4 bases; unmatched junction nucleotides: 3. The CDR3 length is 13 residues. CDR3 sequence: CASRLTGNQPQHF. The CDR3 nucleotides read TGTGCCAGCAGGCTGACAGGGAATCAGCCCCAGCATTTT.

The rearrangement links TRBV7-2 to TRBJ1-2; possibly TRBD1 for D (5 bases). Germline CDR1 and CDR2: SGHTA and FQGNSA. CDR3 length: 19 residues. The germline V and J ends were trimmed by 4 bases and 8 bases, with 32 bases remaining between them. CDR3 DNA sequence: TGTGCCAGCAGCTCCGGACACCTTCCTGGGTCGCCCTTGTCGGAAGGCTACACCTTC. Protein sequence: CASSSGHLPGSPLSEGYTF.

The chain has TRBV27 and TRBJ2-2; D is possibly TRBD1 (6 bases). The CDR3 runs 16 residues. V was clipped by 5 bases and J by 1 base, with 14 bases between them. The germline V gene has CDR1 MNHEY and CDR2 SMNVEV (reference sequence). The CDR3 loop reads CASSPWTVLNTGELFF. In nucleotides, the CDR3 is TGTGCCAGCAGTCCCTGGACAGTACTGAACACCGGGGAGCTGTTTTTT.

The gene calls are TRBV9 and TRBJ2-5, with 10 bases matching TRBD2. The CDR3 has 15 residues. J lost 5 bases, V lost 4 bases, and 8 bases had no gene match. Germline V CDR1 and CDR2: SGDLS, YYNGEE. The CDR3 reads CASSPPSGSVETQYF. DNA of the CDR3: TGTGCCAGCAGCCCCCCTAGCGGGAGCGTTGAGACCCAGTACTTC.

The rearrangement uses TRBV5-4 and TRBJ2-7, with D unclear. Per the germline V gene, CDR1 is SGHNT and CDR2 is YYREEE (reference sequence). With 4 bases removed from V and 4 bases from J, the gap between germline ends came to 15 bases. This CDR3 comprises 14 residues. For the CDR3, the DNA is TGTGCCAGCAGCCCGAGGCGAGACCCATACGAGCAGTACTTC. Its translation is CASSPRRDPYEQYF. The full variable domain, its missing parts supplied by reference TRBV5-4 and TRBJ2-7, is ETGVTQSPTHLIKTRGQQVTLRCSSQSGHNTVSWYQQALGQGPQFIFQYYREEENGRGNFPPRFSGLQFPNYSSELNVNALELDDSALYLCASSPRRDPYEQYFGPGTRLTVT.

The chain uses TRBV28 and TRBJ2-3; perhaps TRBD2 as D (5 bases). The V gene lost 7 bases and the J gene lost 11 bases, with 13 bases spanning the gap. Germline CDR1 and CDR2: MDHEN and SYDVKM. The CDR3 runs to 11 residues. The DNA of the CDR3 is TGTGCCAGCACCCTCATCGGGGAGCAGTATTTT. It translates to CASTLIGEQYF.